These T cell receptor beta chains were read from a single sample in a study of T-cell reconstitution after alpha-beta-depleted transplantation in children. TCRdb independently ran MiXCR on the PCR reads; one entry per CDR3 protein. The sample includes roughly 400,000 distinct CDR3 sequences, about a fifth of them seen just once. This material consisted of PBMCs from the stem cell graft donor, taken from the stem cell graft. Receptor source: a human donor who donated a stem cell graft to a child with acute myeloid leukemia. Each CDR3 is given with its conserved first and last residue. The D gene is left open where the match is weak. The size of a clone is reported for some rows only, either as once, few or many, or as a class for expanded clones.

>TRBJ2-1|.|.|TRBV7-8
CASSLARVAVERNEQFF
TGTGCCAGCAGCTTAGCGCGGGTAGCGGTTGAGCGCAATGAGCAGTTCTTC
>TRBJ1-4|.|.|TRBV29-1
CSAEGPGAEKLFF
TGCAGCGCCGAGGGGCCGGGAGCGGAAAAACTGTTTTTT
>TRBJ2-5|few|.|TRBV4-2
CASSLARVAEGWETQYF
TGTGCCAGCAGCCTGGCCCGGGTAGCGGAGGGGTGGGAGACCCAGTACTTC
>TRBJ2-2|.|TRBD1|TRBV28
CASRRTGGTGELFF
TGTGCCAGCAGGAGGACAGGGGGGACCGGGGAGCTGTTTTTT
>TRBJ2-3|.|.|TRBV15
CATSIGGGDTQYF
TGTGCCACCAGCATAGGGGGTGGGGATACGCAGTATTTT
>TRBJ2-3|.|TRBD2|TRBV20-1
CSARDLREGTDTQYF
TGCAGTGCTAGAGATTTGCGGGAGGGTACAGATACGCAGTATTTT
>TRBJ2-3|few|TRBD2|TRBV7-2
CASRSPGLATDTQYF
TGTGCCAGCAGGTCCCCGGGACTAGCAACAGATACGCAGTATTTT
>TRBJ2-7|.|.|TRBV5-1
CASSLGFNGEQYF
TGCGCCAGCAGCTTAGGGTTCAATGGGGAGCAGTACTTC
>TRBJ2-1|.|.|TRBV9
CASSVEVRDSLYNEQFF
TGTGCCAGCAGCGTAGAAGTCCGGGACTCGCTCTACAATGAGCAGTTCTTC
>TRBJ2-7|.|TRBD1|TRBV7-9
CASSLSVQGADEQYF
TGTGCCAGCAGCTTAAGTGTACAGGGGGCTGACGAGCAGTACTTC
>TRBJ1-5|few|.|TRBV14
CASSIGPSQPQHF
TGTGCCAGCAGTATCGGCCCCTCTCAGCCCCAGCATTTT
>TRBJ1-1|many|.|TRBV12-3/TRBV12-4
CASSLEKTKAFF
TGTGCCAGCAGTTTAGAGAAAACAAAAGCTTTCTTT
>TRBJ1-1|few|TRBD1|TRBV11-2
CASSSGQGSEAFF
TGTGCCAGCAGCTCGGGACAGGGGAGCGAAGCTTTCTTT
>TRBJ2-7|few|TRBD2|TRBV28
CASSLLASGAYEQYF
TGTGCCAGCAGTTTGCTGGCTAGCGGAGCCTACGAGCAGTACTTC
>TRBJ2-3|.|TRBD1|TRBV12-3/TRBV12-4
CASNHQGATDTQYF
TGTGCCAGCAATCATCAGGGGGCGACAGATACGCAGTATTTT
>TRBJ2-7|.|.|TRBV28
CASRNTGKSYEQYF
TGTGCCAGCAGAAATACAGGGAAGTCCTACGAGCAGTACTTC
>TRBJ2-1|.|TRBD2|TRBV11-2
CASSLGISGNYNEQFF
TGTGCCAGCAGCTTAGGGATCAGCGGGAATTACAATGAGCAGTTCTTC
>TRBJ2-7|.|.|TRBV20-1
CSASSRNSYEQYF
TGCAGTGCTAGTTCGCGCAACTCCTACGAGCAGTACTTC
>TRBJ2-7|.|.|TRBV7-9
CASSDGRTEQYF
TGTGCCAGCAGCGACGGACGGACTGAGCAGTACTTC
>TRBJ1-2|.|.|TRBV6-6
CASSPDGYGYTF
TGTGCCAGCAGCCCCGACGGCTATGGCTACACCTTC
>TRBJ2-7|few|TRBD1|TRBV28
CASSGTVYEQYF
TGTGCCAGCAGTGGGACAGTCTACGAGCAGTACTTC
>TRBJ1-2|few|.|TRBV28
CASSLQQGEPYGYTF
TGTGCCAGCAGTCTCCAACAGGGCGAACCCTATGGCTACACCTTC
>TRBJ2-1|.|TRBD2|TRBV6-1
CASRNPGLAGNNEQFF
TGTGCCAGCAGAAACCCGGGACTAGCGGGAAACAATGAGCAGTTCTTC
>TRBJ2-7|few|TRBD1|TRBV28
CASSPVGDRRTYEQYF
TGTGCCAGCAGTCCCGTAGGGGACAGGAGAACCTACGAGCAGTACTTC
>TRBJ1-1|.|.|TRBV3-1
CASSQEGTMGTEAFF
TGTGCCAGCAGCCAAGAAGGGACCATGGGCACTGAAGCTTTCTTT
>TRBJ2-5|.|.|TRBV10-3
CAISESGETQYF
TGTGCCATCAGTGAGTCGGGGGAGACCCAGTACTTC
>TRBJ1-5|.|.|TRBV12-3/TRBV12-4
CASQVGGNNQPQHF
TGTGCCAGCCAGGTGGGGGGAAACAATCAGCCCCAGCATTTT
>TRBJ2-7|few|.|TRBV27
CASSFGGRGLEQYF
TGTGCCAGCAGTTTCGGGGGGCGAGGTCTCGAGCAGTACTTC
>TRBJ2-1|few|TRBD2|TRBV29-1
CSVVLAGAPNEQFF
TGCAGCGTTGTGCTAGCGGGAGCCCCCAATGAGCAGTTCTTC
>TRBJ2-1|.|TRBD2|TRBV11-2
CASSLVATSGSDNEQFF
TGTGCCAGCAGCTTAGTCGCCACTAGCGGGAGCGACAATGAGCAGTTCTTC
>TRBJ1-2|.|.|TRBV4-2
CASSQDRGTGNYGYTF
TGTGCCAGCAGCCAAGATAGGGGGACGGGTAACTATGGCTACACCTTC
>TRBJ2-2|.|.|TRBV5-1
CASSLAGRVGELFF
TGCGCCAGCAGCTTGGCCGGGCGTGTCGGGGAGCTGTTTTTT
>TRBJ2-7|.|TRBD1|TRBV12-3/TRBV12-4
CASSQTGGSSYEQYF
TGTGCCAGCAGTCAGACAGGGGGCTCCTCCTACGAGCAGTACTTC
>TRBJ1-5|few|.|TRBV20-1
CSARGGSKGQPQHF
TGCAGTGCTAGAGGAGGGTCTAAGGGTCAGCCCCAGCATTTT
>TRBJ1-5|many|.|TRBV20-1
CSARRTVDQPQHF
TGCAGTGCTAGGAGGACAGTCGATCAGCCCCAGCATTTT
>TRBJ2-1|.|TRBD2|TRBV3-1
CASCLNPGTSGSVNEQFF
TGTGCCAGCTGTCTAAACCCAGGGACTAGCGGGAGTGTCAATGAGCAGTTCTTC
>TRBJ2-3|.|TRBD2|TRBV27
CASTLTGTSGTQYF
TGTGCCAGCACCCTCACTGGGACTAGCGGGACCCAGTATTTT
>TRBJ2-7|.|.|TRBV5-6
CASSFPTAGLRNYEQYF
TGTGCCAGCAGCTTTCCTACCGCCGGACTACGGAACTACGAGCAGTACTTC
>TRBJ2-3|few|TRBD1|TRBV25-1
CASSDLTGEGTDTQYF
TGTGCCAGCAGTGACTTGACAGGGGAAGGCACAGATACGCAGTATTTT
>TRBJ2-2|few|.|TRBV7-2
CASSSGLDTGELFF
TGTGCCAGCAGCAGTGGGTTGGACACCGGGGAGCTGTTTTTT
>TRBJ2-7|many|.|TRBV7-2
CASSSGPSYYYEQYF
TGTGCCAGCAGCTCGGGACCTTCCTATTACTACGAGCAGTACTTC
>TRBJ2-7|.|TRBD2|TRBV15
CATRGGSSYEQYF
TGTGCCACCAGGGGCGGGAGTTCCTACGAGCAGTACTTC